The rows below give T cell receptor beta chains drawn from one sample of a study of control samples from healthy donors and cancer patients. Sequencing was performed with immunoSEQ multiplex PCR; in TCRdb, only in-frame clones are kept and a portion is missing. This table has approximately 170,000 clones, roughly 91% appearing once. The specimen was blood. These receptors were collected from a woman aged 30 to 39 in good health. Both conserved end residues are part of each CDR3. D genes are given only for firm matches. Size is stated for part of the rows, as once, few or many counts, or as a class when the clone is expanded.

v_call	d_call	j_call	clone_size	cdr3_nt	cdr3_aa
TRBV6-5	-	TRBJ1-6	-	TGTGCCAGCAGGGGTAGTACCTATAATTCACCCCTCCACTTT	CASRGSTYNSPLHF
TRBV5-8	-	TRBJ2-3	-	TGTGCCAGCAGCTTGGCCCGTACAGGGTTCGATACGCAGTATTTT	CASSLARTGFDTQYF
TRBV18	-	TRBJ1-6	-	TGTGCCAGCTCAGGGGCAGGGCATTCACCCCTCCACTTT	CASSGAGHSPLHF
TRBV12-5	TRBD2	TRBJ2-3	-	TGTGCTAGTGGTTTCCTAGCGGGAGATACGCAGTATTTT	CASGFLAGDTQYF
TRBV4-2	-	TRBJ2-7	-	TGTGCCAGCAGCCAAGACCCATTCTACGAGCAGTACTTC	CASSQDPFYEQYF
TRBV19	TRBD1	TRBJ2-5	-	TGTGCCAGTAGCGACAGGGACCAAGAGACCCAGTACTTC	CASSDRDQETQYF
TRBV5-1	-	TRBJ1-1	once	TGCGCCAGCAGCTTGGTAGGGACGAACACTGAAGCTTTCTTT	CASSLVGTNTEAFF
TRBV2	-	TRBJ2-7	-	TGTGCCAGCAATGGTTTCTCCTACGAGCAGTACTTC	CASNGFSYEQYF
TRBV27	TRBD1	TRBJ2-1	once	TGTGCCAGCAGTCCCCGGACAGGGGGATCCTACAATGAGCAGTTCTTC	CASSPRTGGSYNEQFF
TRBV12-3/TRBV12-4	-	TRBJ2-7	-	TGTGCCAGCAGTCCTTTCGTGGGATACGAGCAGTACTTC	CASSPFVGYEQYF
TRBV9	-	TRBJ2-5	-	TGTGCCAGCAGCGTAGGGGGTAGCGGCGGGGAGACCCAGTACTTC	CASSVGGSGGETQYF
TRBV6-4	-	TRBJ1-5	once	TGTGCCAGCAGTAGCGAGGTTCAGCCCCAGCATTTT	CASSSEVQPQHF
TRBV20-1	TRBD2	TRBJ2-1	-	TGCAGTGCTAGAGGGAGCGGGGGGCAGTTCTTC	CSARGSGGQFF
TRBV11-2	-	TRBJ2-5	-	TGTGCCAGCAGCGCTGAGACCCAGTACTTC	CASSAETQYF
TRBV28	TRBD1	TRBJ1-3	once	TGTGCCAGCAGTTCTCCCGGGACAGGGGGCCGGAACACCATATATTTT	CASSSPGTGGRNTIYF
TRBV20-1	-	TRBJ2-1	-	TGCAGTGCTAGAGGTGACAATGAGCAGTTCTTC	CSARGDNEQFF
TRBV10-1	-	TRBJ2-3	-	TGCGCCAGCAGTGAGGGGACAGATACGCAGTATTTT	CASSEGTDTQYF
TRBV19	TRBD1	TRBJ1-5	-	TGTGCCAGTAGTAAGGGACAGGGGGTCGGATTTAGCAATCAGCCCCAGCATTTT	CASSKGQGVGFSNQPQHF
TRBV28	TRBD1	TRBJ2-7	-	TGTGCCAGCAACCCCGGGACAGGGGGCCACGAGCAGTACTTC	CASNPGTGGHEQYF
TRBV3-1/TRBV3-2	TRBD1	TRBJ1-5	-	TGTGCCAGCAGCCAAGTACAGGGGGATCAGCCCCAGCATTTT	CASSQVQGDQPQHF
TRBV12-3/TRBV12-4	-	TRBJ2-1	once	TGTGCCAGCAGTTCCGACAATGAGCAGTTCTTC	CASSSDNEQFF
TRBV27	TRBD1	TRBJ1-6	-	TGTGCCAGCAAGGGACAGGGGAATAATTCACCCCTCCACTTT	CASKGQGNNSPLHF
TRBV25-1	TRBD2	TRBJ2-5	few	TGTGCCAGCAGTGGGGGACTAGCGGGGGCACAAGAGACCCAGTACTTC	CASSGGLAGAQETQYF
TRBV25-1	-	TRBJ1-2	-	TGTGCCAGCAGTGAATCAGGTCCTAACTATGGCTACACCTTC	CASSESGPNYGYTF
TRBV4-1	TRBD1	TRBJ1-5	-	TGCGCCAGCAGCCAGACAGGGGATAGCAATCAGCCCCAGCATTTT	CASSQTGDSNQPQHF
TRBV4-3	-	TRBJ2-7	-	TGCGCCAGCAGCCAAGGACCCCCTAGCTCCTACGAGCAGTACTTC	CASSQGPPSSYEQYF
TRBV2	TRBD1	TRBJ2-7	-	TGTGCCAGCAGTGAAAGGGGGGCAGGGGGCAACTACGAGCAGTACTTC	CASSERGAGGNYEQYF
TRBV18	TRBD1	TRBJ2-2	-	TGTGCCAGCTCACCGTCGGGACAGGGGACCGGGGAGCTGTTTTTT	CASSPSGQGTGELFF
TRBV29-1	-	TRBJ1-4	-	TGCAGCGGAATAGACGGTGCAACTAATGAAAAACTGTTTTTT	CSGIDGATNEKLFF
TRBV27	-	TRBJ1-2	once	TGTGCCAGCAGTTTAGAACGGGGCGGTAGCGGCTACACCTTC	CASSLERGGSGYTF
TRBV19	TRBD2	TRBJ2-1	once	TGTGCCAGTAGTATAGTAGGCGGGACTAGCGGCTATGAGCAGTTCTTC	CASSIVGGTSGYEQFF
TRBV5-5	TRBD2	TRBJ2-6	-	TGTGCCAGCAGCTTACTAGCGGGAGGGAAGAGCTCTGGGGCCAACGTCCTGACTTTC	CASSLLAGGKSSGANVLTF
TRBV5-1	-	TRBJ2-2	once	TGCGCCAGCAGCTTGGGGGTCAACACCGGGGAGCTGTTTTTT	CASSLGVNTGELFF
TRBV29-1	-	TRBJ2-5	-	TGCAGCGTTGAAGATCTGGTTGGGTTAGGAGACCAAGAGACCCAGTACTTC	CSVEDLVGLGDQETQYF
TRBV7-9	-	TRBJ1-2	-	TGTGCCAGCAGCTTAGGGCGGGGGGCCCTCTATGGCTACACCTTC	CASSLGRGALYGYTF
TRBV7-2	-	TRBJ2-1	-	TGTGCCAGCAGGGTACCGGGAAACTCCTACAATGAGCAGTTCTTC	CASRVPGNSYNEQFF
TRBV7-8	TRBD2	TRBJ2-1	-	TGTGCCAGCAGCTTAGCCGGCGGGAGGGCCAATGAGCAGTTCTTC	CASSLAGGRANEQFF
TRBV7-2	TRBD1	TRBJ2-7	-	TGTGCCAGCAGCCCGGGACAGGGGTTTTGGGGTTCCTACGAGCAGTACTTC	CASSPGQGFWGSYEQYF
TRBV5-6	-	TRBJ2-1	-	TGTGCCAGCAGCTTGGACAGGGTTAGGTGGTTCTTC	CASSLDRVRWFF
TRBV7-3	TRBD2	TRBJ2-1	-	TGTGCCAGCAGCTCGGCTAGCGGGAGCTGGAATGAGCAGTTCTTC	CASSSASGSWNEQFF
TRBV18	TRBD1	TRBJ1-2	-	TGTGCCAGCTCACCGGGGGACAGGGGGCTCTATGGCTACACCTTC	CASSPGDRGLYGYTF
TRBV27	TRBD2	TRBJ2-1	-	TGTGCCAGCAGTTTCGGGGGGTACAATGAGCAGTTCTTC	CASSFGGYNEQFF
TRBV7-9	-	TRBJ1-4	-	TGTGCCAGCAGCTTGACTAATGAAAAACTGTTTTTT	CASSLTNEKLFF
TRBV12-3/TRBV12-4	-	TRBJ1-1	few	TGTGCCAGCAGTTTCCGGGAGAACACTGAAGCTTTCTTT	CASSFRENTEAFF
TRBV20-1	-	TRBJ2-5	-	TGCAGTGCTAGTCGGCCAAAAGAGACCCAGTACTTC	CSASRPKETQYF
TRBV12-5	-	TRBJ2-1	-	TGTGCTAGTGGTGGTTCGGGATACAATGAGCAGTTCTTC	CASGGSGYNEQFF
TRBV6-5	-	TRBJ1-6	-	TGTGCCAGCAGGCCCCCCAATTCACCCCTCCACTTT	CASRPPNSPLHF
TRBV19	TRBD1	TRBJ2-7	-	TGTGCCAGTAGGGACGGGACAGGGGGTTACGAGCAGTACTTC	CASRDGTGGYEQYF
TRBV19	TRBD1	TRBJ1-1	once	TGTGCCAGTATCGATCCCGGACAGGGGGTCACTGAAGCTTTCTTT	CASIDPGQGVTEAFF